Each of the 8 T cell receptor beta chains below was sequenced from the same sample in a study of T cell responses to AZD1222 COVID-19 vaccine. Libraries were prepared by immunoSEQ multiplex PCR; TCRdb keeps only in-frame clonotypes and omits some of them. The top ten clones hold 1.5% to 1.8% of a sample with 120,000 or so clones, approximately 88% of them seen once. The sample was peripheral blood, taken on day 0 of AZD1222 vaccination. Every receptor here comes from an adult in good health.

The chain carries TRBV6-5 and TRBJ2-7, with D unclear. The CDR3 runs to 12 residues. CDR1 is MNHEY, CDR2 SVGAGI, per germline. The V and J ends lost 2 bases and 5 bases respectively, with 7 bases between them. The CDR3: CASSYGFNEQYF. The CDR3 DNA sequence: TGTGCCAGCAGTTACGGGTTTAACGAGCAGTACTTC.

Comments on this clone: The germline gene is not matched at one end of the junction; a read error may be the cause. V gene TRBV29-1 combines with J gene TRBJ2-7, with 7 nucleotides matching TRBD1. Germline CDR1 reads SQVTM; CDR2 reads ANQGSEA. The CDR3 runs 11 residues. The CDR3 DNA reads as TGCAGCGTTGTTCTGAGTGACAGGGAGAACTTC. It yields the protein CSVVLSDRENF.

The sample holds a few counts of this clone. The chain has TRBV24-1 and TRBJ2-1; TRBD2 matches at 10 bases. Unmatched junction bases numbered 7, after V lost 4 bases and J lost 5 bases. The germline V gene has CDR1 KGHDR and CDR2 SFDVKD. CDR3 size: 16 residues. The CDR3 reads CATSDPGLAGDNEQFF. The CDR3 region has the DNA TGTGCCACCAGTGACCCGGGGCTAGCGGGAGACAATGAGCAGTTCTTC.

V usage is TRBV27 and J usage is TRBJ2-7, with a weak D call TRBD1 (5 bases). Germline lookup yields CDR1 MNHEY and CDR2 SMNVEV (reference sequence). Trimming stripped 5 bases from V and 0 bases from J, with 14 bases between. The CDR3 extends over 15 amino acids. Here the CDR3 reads CASSIGHSGSYEQYF. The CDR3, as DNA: TGTGCCAGCAGTATTGGACATTCAGGCTCCTACGAGCAGTACTTC.

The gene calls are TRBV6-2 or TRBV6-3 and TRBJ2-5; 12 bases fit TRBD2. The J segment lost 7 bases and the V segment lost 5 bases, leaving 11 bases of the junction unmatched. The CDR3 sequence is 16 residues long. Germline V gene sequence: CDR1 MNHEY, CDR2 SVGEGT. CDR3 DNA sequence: TGTGCCAGCAGTCCGGGACTAGCGGGTCCGAGAGGGACCCAGTACTTC. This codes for CASSPGLAGPRGTQYF.

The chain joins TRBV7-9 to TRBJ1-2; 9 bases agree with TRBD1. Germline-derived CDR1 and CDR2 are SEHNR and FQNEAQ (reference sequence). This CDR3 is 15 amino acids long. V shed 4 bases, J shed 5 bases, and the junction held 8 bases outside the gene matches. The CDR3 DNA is TGTGCCAGCAGCTCCCGTACCGGGACAGGGTATGGCTACACCTTC. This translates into CASSSRTGTGYGYTF.

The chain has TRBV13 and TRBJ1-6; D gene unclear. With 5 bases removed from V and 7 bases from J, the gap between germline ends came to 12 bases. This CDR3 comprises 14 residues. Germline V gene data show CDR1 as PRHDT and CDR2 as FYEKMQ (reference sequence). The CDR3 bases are TGTGCCAGCAGCGTGACCGGGAGAAATTCACCCCTCCACTTT. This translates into CASSVTGRNSPLHF.

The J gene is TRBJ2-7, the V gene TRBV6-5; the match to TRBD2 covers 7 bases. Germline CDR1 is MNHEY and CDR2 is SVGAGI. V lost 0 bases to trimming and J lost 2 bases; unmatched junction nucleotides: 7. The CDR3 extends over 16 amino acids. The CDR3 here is CASSYSRSGLAYEQYF. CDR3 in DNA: TGTGCCAGCAGTTACTCTCGGTCCGGACTAGCCTACGAGCAGTACTTC.